Below are 30 T cell receptor beta chains sequenced from a single sample in a study of shared clonotypes between healthy human individuals. Terminally differentiated effector memory CD45RA+ cells were excluded from the naive CD8 cells, which were CD45RO-negative and positively selected for CCR7. Produced via immunoSEQ multiplex PCR; TCRdb's table is partial and in-frame only. The sample records about 2 million clones, about 95% being singletons. The sequenced sample was naive CD8+ T cells sorted from blood. The source of these receptors is a man aged 18 to 30 in good health.

V gene TRBV5-1 combines with J gene TRBJ1-4; D gene uncertain. The CDR3 length is 12 residues. V lost 5 bases to trimming and J lost 14 bases, with 16 bases between them. Germline V CDR1 and CDR2: SGHRS, YFSETQ. The CDR3 coding sequence is TGCGCCAGCAGACGAAGAAACGGATGGCTGTTTTTT. Its protein product is CASRRRNGWLFF.

CDR3 region: CASSITTGGDYGYTF. The CDR3 bases are TGCGCCAGCAGCATCACGACAGGTGGTGACTATGGCTACACCTTC. The V call is TRBV5-1, the J call TRBJ1-2, with D possibly being TRBD1 (6 bases). This CDR3 has 15 residues. V was pared by 4 bases and J by 3 bases, with 16 bases between. Germline CDR1 is SGHRS and CDR2 is YFSETQ.

The J gene is TRBJ2-7, the V gene TRBV5-6, with D possibly TRBD1 on 5 matching bases. CDR1 and CDR2 from the germline V gene are SGHDT and YYEEEE. Trimming took 0 bases from V and 0 from J, leaving 16 bases between them. This CDR3 is built from 17 residues. CDR3 amino acids: CASSLEGHHLSSYEQYF. In nucleotides, the CDR3 is TGTGCCAGCAGCTTGGAAGGACACCATCTGAGCTCCTACGAGCAGTACTTC.

This clone was counted a single time. The same CDR3 arises from other DNA sequences in this sample as well. The chain recombines TRBV30 with TRBJ2-7; TRBD1 aligns across 9 bases. Trimming removed 1 base from V and 4 bases from J; junction bases left unmatched: 2. Germline V CDR1 and CDR2: GTSNPN, SVGIG (reference sequence). This CDR3 is built from 13 residues. The CDR3 spells CAWSETGGYEQYF. In DNA form, the CDR3 reads TGTGCCTGGAGTGAGACAGGGGGATACGAGCAGTACTTC.

This chain connects TRBV6-5 to TRBJ2-5; tentative D call: TRBD1 (6 bases). The CDR3 has 15 amino acids. Germline lookup yields CDR1 MNHEY and CDR2 SVGAGI. V lost 0 bases to trimming and J lost 5 bases, with 13 bases between them. CDR3 region: CASSYSRAGEETQYF. The CDR3 nucleotides are TGTGCCAGCAGTTACTCGCGGGCAGGGGAGGAGACCCAGTACTTC.

The chain is built from TRBV27 and TRBJ2-7; the match to TRBD2 covers 10 bases. V shed 7 bases, J shed 5 bases, and the junction held 5 bases outside the gene matches. Germline V gives CDR1 MNHEY, CDR2 SMNVEV (reference sequence). The CDR3 runs 13 residues. The CDR3 DNA sequence: TGTGCCAGCATCAGCGGGGGGGCCCACGAGCAGTACTTC. Its protein is CASISGGAHEQYF.

The chain has TRBV6-5 and TRBJ2-7; TRBD2 is a possible D gene (6 bases). The length of the CDR3 is 14 residues. Germline V gene lookup returns CDR1 MNHEY and CDR2 SVGAGI. With 6 bases removed from V and 6 bases from J, the gap between germline ends came to 18 bases. The CDR3 region has the DNA TGTGCCAGCAGCTATATGGCTAGCGTTACCGAGCAGTACTTC. As protein: CASSYMASVTEQYF.

With regard to this clone: At the DNA level, this CDR3 is encoded by other sequences in the same sample as well. This sequence joins TRBV9 and TRBJ2-5; D assignment may be TRBD1 or TRBD2 (5 bases each). The CDR3 is 14 amino acids. V shed 1 base and J shed 2 bases, with 9 bases lying between them. CDR1 SGDLS and CDR2 YYNGEE come from the germline V gene. CDR3 coding DNA: TGTGCCAGCAGCGTAAGTGGGGGTCAAGAGACCCAGTACTTC. It translates to CASSVSGGQETQYF.

This clone came up a few times. The CDR3 sequence is CAWSPNREKLFF. The CDR3 region has the DNA TGTGCCTGGAGCCCCAACAGGGAAAAACTGTTTTTT. The chain links TRBV30 to TRBJ1-4, with a tentative D call TRBD1 (5 bases). The germline V and J ends were trimmed by 3 bases and 8 bases, with 10 bases remaining between them. There are 12 residues in the CDR3. The germline V gene has CDR1 GTSNPN and CDR2 SVGIG (reference sequence).

This chain connects TRBV13 to TRBJ2-7, with TRBD1 matching over 9 bases. The CDR3 is 14 amino acids. Germline-derived CDR1 and CDR2 are PRHDT and FYEKMQ (reference sequence). The ends lost 0 bases at V and 6 bases at J; junction bases unmatched: 3. CDR3 coding DNA: TGTGCCAGCAGCTTAGGCTCGGACAGGGGCGAGCAGTACTTC. Protein product: CASSLGSDRGEQYF. Looking up the rest from reference TRBV13 and TRBJ2-7 gives the full variable domain: AAGVIQSPRHLIKEKRETATLKCYPIPRHDTVYWYQQGPGQDPQFLISFYEKMQSDKGSIPDRFSAQQFSDYHSELNMSSLELGDSALYFCASSLGSDRGEQYFGPGTRLTVT.

V is TRBV13 and J is TRBJ2-7, with D hard to call. Trimming stripped 3 bases from V and 7 bases from J, with 16 bases between. CDR3 length: 14 amino acids. CDR1 and CDR2 from the germline V gene are PRHDT and FYEKMQ (reference sequence). The chain's CDR3 is CASSFPVLSREQYF. CDR3 DNA sequence: TGTGCCAGCAGCTTCCCCGTCCTATCGAGGGAGCAGTACTTC.

This clone showed up just a few times. The same CDR3 can be traced to other DNA sequences in this sample. V gene TRBV30 combines with J gene TRBJ1-1; D remains unclear. CDR1 and CDR2 from the germline V gene are GTSNPN and SVGIG (reference sequence). V gave up 0 bases and J gave up 5 bases, with 4 bases separating them. The CDR3 has 11 amino acids. CDR3 DNA: TGTGCCTGGAGTGTTGGTACTGAAGCTTTCTTT. Translation: CAWSVGTEAFF.

J is TRBJ2-2 and V is TRBV4-3; D gene ambiguous. V lost 4 bases to trimming and J lost 7 bases, with 7 bases between them. The CDR3 runs to 12 residues. Germline V gene sequence: CDR1 LGHNA, CDR2 YSLEER. CDR3 in amino acids: CASSRWDGELFF. DNA for the CDR3: TGCGCCAGCAGCCGGTGGGACGGGGAGCTGTTTTTT.

The gene calls are TRBV5-6 and TRBJ2-7; D is unresolved. Germline V gene lookup returns CDR1 SGHDT and CDR2 YYEEEE. Trimming removed 1 base at V and 5 bases at J, with 19 bases between. CDR3 size: 16 residues. CDR3 amino acids: CASSLNWLEGNHEQYF. CDR3 nucleotide sequence: TGTGCCAGCAGCTTGAACTGGTTGGAAGGGAACCACGAGCAGTACTTC.

V and J are TRBV11-2 and TRBJ2-3; D is perhaps TRBD1 or TRBD2 (5 bases each). This CDR3 has 17 residues. V shed 0 bases and J shed 4 bases, with 17 bases lying between them. Germline values: CDR1 SGHAT, CDR2 FQNNGV. As DNA, the CDR3 is TGTGCCAGCAGCTTAGAATTTGGGACGCCCGGACCAGATACGCAGTATTTT. This gives the protein CASSLEFGTPGPDTQYF.

The V gene is TRBV7-9, the J gene TRBJ1-5; TRBD1 agrees at 8 bases. V shed 3 bases and J 3 bases; nucleotides not matched to a gene: 4. CDR1 SEHNR and CDR2 FQNEAQ come from the germline V gene (reference sequence). The length of the CDR3 is 15 residues. This chain's CDR3 is CASSFGGQANQPQHF. DNA for the CDR3: TGTGCCAGCAGCTTTGGGGGACAGGCCAATCAGCCCCAGCATTTT.

This clone has a single count. The CDR3 DNA reads TGTGCCAGCAGCGACTCGGGCAATCAGCCCCAGCATTTT. It translates to CASSDSGNQPQHF. The chain uses TRBV7-8 and TRBJ1-5, with D unclear. CDR1 SGHVS and CDR2 FQNEAQ come from the germline V gene. V lost 5 bases and J 2 bases, leaving 7 bases between the germline ends. This CDR3 comprises 13 residues.

Worth noting for this clone: The sample holds other DNA sequences that translate to the same CDR3. The chain links TRBV28 to TRBJ2-3; perhaps D is TRBD1 or TRBD2 (6 bases each). V lost 3 bases to trimming and J lost 3 bases, with 10 bases between them. Germline loops: CDR1 MDHEN, CDR2 SYDVKM. This CDR3 is built from 14 residues. CDR3 DNA sequence: TGTGCCAGCAGTTTTGGGGGGCCTACAGATACGCAGTATTTT. Amino acid sequence: CASSFGGPTDTQYF.

The genes are TRBV29-1 and TRBJ2-3; TRBD2 agrees at 8 bases. CDR3 length: 19 residues. Trimming cost V 7 bases and J 0 bases; bases outside gene matches: 21. Germline CDR1 is SQVTM and CDR2 is ANQGSEA. The CDR3 sequence: CSALMTPDGLASSTDTQYF. Here the CDR3 DNA reads TGCAGCGCCTTGATGACACCGGACGGACTAGCATCTAGCACAGATACGCAGTATTTT.

The chain combines TRBV5-6 with TRBJ2-5; 11 nucleotides agree with TRBD1. The CDR3 length is 17 residues. With 0 bases clipped from V and 5 bases from J, the junction kept 9 bases outside the gene matches. Germline CDR1 SGHDT, CDR2 YYEEEE. As DNA, the CDR3 is TGTGCCAGCAGCTTGGAGCTGGACAGGGGGCTCGGCGAGACCCAGTACTTC. It specifies CASSLELDRGLGETQYF.

The V gene is TRBV7-9, the J gene TRBJ2-7; TRBD1 agrees at 7 bases. Germline values: CDR1 SEHNR, CDR2 FQNEAQ (reference sequence). The length of the CDR3 is 16 residues. Germline trimming cut 5 bases from V and 2 bases from J; bases unmatched to any gene: 12. The CDR3 region is CASSPRTGTEAYEQYF. DNA for the CDR3: TGTGCCAGCAGCCCTCGTACAGGGACAGAGGCCTACGAGCAGTACTTC.

Remarks on this clone: Other DNA sequences in the sample encode the same CDR3. The rearrangement links TRBV5-6 to TRBJ2-7; 9 nucleotides line up with TRBD1. This CDR3 region has 14 residues. V lost 4 bases and J lost 2; bases outside the gene matches: 4. Germline V gene lookup returns CDR1 SGHDT and CDR2 YYEEEE. The chain's CDR3 is CASSLGQGAYEQYF. The CDR3 DNA reads as TGTGCCAGCAGCCTGGGACAGGGTGCCTACGAGCAGTACTTC. Based on the CDR3 plus reference TRBV5-6 and TRBJ2-7, the full variable domain is DAGVTQSPTHLIKTRGQQVTLRCSPKSGHDTVSWYQQALGQGPQFIFQYYEEEERQRGNFPDRFSGHQFPNYSSELNVNALLLGDSALYLCASSLGQGAYEQYFGPGTRLTVT.

The chain is built from TRBV10-2 and TRBJ2-3; maybe TRBD1 (5 bases). Germline V lookup: CDR1 WSHSY, CDR2 SAAADI. The CDR3 length is 15 residues. Trimming stripped 4 bases from V and 0 bases from J, with 11 bases between. Here the CDR3 DNA reads TGCGCCAGCAGTGTAAGGGGCCCTAGCACAGATACGCAGTATTTT. Amino acid sequence: CASSVRGPSTDTQYF.

This rearrangement joins TRBV9 to TRBJ2-2; D possibly corresponds to TRBD2 (6 bases). CDR1 and CDR2 from the germline V gene are SGDLS and YYNGEE. Trimming shortened V by 3 bases and J by 2 bases, and 17 bases separated the two germline ends. The CDR3 length is 17 residues. The CDR3 here is CASSGGRTPVNTGELFF. CDR3 in DNA: TGTGCCAGCAGCGGGGGGAGGACTCCCGTAAACACCGGGGAGCTGTTTTTT.

Regarding this clone: The sample carries other DNA sequences with the same CDR3. The CDR3 sequence is CASSSTGYEQYF. CDR3 in DNA: TGTGCCAGCAGCTCTACGGGGTACGAGCAGTACTTC. This chain connects TRBV7-9 to TRBJ2-7; possible D gene TRBD2, 5 bases. The CDR3 has 12 residues. Per germline, CDR1 SEHNR and CDR2 FQNEAQ (reference sequence). The V end lost 4 bases, the J end lost 4 bases, and 8 bases lay between the germline ends.

This rearrangement joins TRBV4-3 to TRBJ1-2; 7 bases agree with TRBD1. After removal of 2 bases from V and 6 bases from J, the junction contained 6 bases not matched to a gene. The germline V gene has CDR1 LGHNA and CDR2 YSLEER. The CDR3 is 14 amino acids. DNA of the CDR3: TGCGCCAGCAGCCAATCAATAGGGGGCAATGGCTACACCTTC. Its protein is CASSQSIGGNGYTF.

The chain links TRBV4-1 to TRBJ2-1, with D perhaps assigned TRBD1 or TRBD2 (5 bases each). The V and J ends lost 3 bases and 7 bases respectively, with 25 bases between them. CDR3 length: 18 residues. CDR1 and CDR2 (germline): MGHRA, YSYEKL. The DNA of the CDR3 is TGCGCCAGCAGCCACCCCCGAGGGGCCCCAACCCCGGGGAATGAGCAGTTCTTC. It codes for CASSHPRGAPTPGNEQFF.

The V and J genes are TRBV5-8 and TRBJ2-1; 8 bases map to TRBD1. The CDR3 has 14 residues. V lost 5 bases, J lost 8 bases, and 9 bases stayed unmatched. CDR1 and CDR2 (germline): SGHTS, YDEGEE. This CDR3 reads CASSLRDRLDEQFF. DNA of the CDR3: TGTGCCAGCAGTTTACGGGACAGGTTGGATGAGCAGTTCTTC.

V gene TRBV30 combines with J gene TRBJ2-6; possible D gene TRBD2, 6 bases. Trimming removed 5 bases from V and 3 bases from J, with 14 bases in between. CDR3 length: 15 residues. Germline lookup yields CDR1 GTSNPN and CDR2 SVGIG (reference sequence). In nucleotides, the CDR3 is TGTGCCTGGGGTCAGGGTAGCGGTGGGGCCAACGTCCTGACTTTC. Translation: CAWGQGSGGANVLTF. The full variable domain, rest sourced from reference TRBV30 and TRBJ2-6, is SQTIHQWPATLVQPVGSPLSLECTVEGTSNPNLYWYRQAAGRGLQLLFYSVGIGQISSEVPQNLSASRPQDRQFILSSKKLLLSDSGFYLCAWGQGSGGANVLTFGAGSRLTVL.

This clone was observed a single time. The chain has TRBV9 and TRBJ2-1, with D maybe TRBD2 (6 bases). The CDR3 has 16 residues. V was clipped by 3 bases and J by 0 bases, with 13 bases between them. Germline CDR1 SGDLS, CDR2 YYNGEE. The CDR3 loop is CASSDPLANSYNEQFF. The DNA for the CDR3 is TGTGCCAGCAGCGACCCGCTAGCGAACTCCTACAATGAGCAGTTCTTC.